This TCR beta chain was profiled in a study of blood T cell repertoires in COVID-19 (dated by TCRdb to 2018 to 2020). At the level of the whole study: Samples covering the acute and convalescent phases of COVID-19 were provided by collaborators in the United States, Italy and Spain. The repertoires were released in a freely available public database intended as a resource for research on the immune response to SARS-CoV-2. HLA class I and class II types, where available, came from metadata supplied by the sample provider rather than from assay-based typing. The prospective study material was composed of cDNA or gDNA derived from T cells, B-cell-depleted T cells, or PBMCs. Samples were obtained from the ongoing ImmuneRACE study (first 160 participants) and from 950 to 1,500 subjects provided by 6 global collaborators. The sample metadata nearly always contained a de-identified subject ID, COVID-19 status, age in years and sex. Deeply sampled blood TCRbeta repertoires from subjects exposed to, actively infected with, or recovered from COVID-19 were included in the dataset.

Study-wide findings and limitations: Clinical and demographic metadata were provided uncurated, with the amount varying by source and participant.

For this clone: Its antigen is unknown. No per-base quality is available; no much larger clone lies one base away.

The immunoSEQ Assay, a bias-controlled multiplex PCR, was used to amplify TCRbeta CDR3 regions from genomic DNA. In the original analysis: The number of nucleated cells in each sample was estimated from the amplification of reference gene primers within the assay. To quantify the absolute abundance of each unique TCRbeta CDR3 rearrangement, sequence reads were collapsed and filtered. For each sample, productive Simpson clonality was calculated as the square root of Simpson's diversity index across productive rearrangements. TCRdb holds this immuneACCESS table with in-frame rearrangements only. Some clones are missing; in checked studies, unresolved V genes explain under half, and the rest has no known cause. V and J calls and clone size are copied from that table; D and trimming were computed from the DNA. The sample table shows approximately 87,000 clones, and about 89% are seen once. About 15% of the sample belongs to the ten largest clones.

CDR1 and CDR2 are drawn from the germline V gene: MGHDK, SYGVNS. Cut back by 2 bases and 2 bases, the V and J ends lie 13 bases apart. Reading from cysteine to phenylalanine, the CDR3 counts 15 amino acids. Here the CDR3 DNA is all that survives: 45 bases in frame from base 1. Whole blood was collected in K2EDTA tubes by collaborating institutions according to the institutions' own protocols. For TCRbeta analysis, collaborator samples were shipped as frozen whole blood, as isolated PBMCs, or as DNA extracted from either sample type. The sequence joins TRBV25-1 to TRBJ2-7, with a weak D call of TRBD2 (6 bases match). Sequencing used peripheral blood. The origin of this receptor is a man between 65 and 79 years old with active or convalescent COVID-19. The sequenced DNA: TGTGCCAGCAGTGAACGCGCGGGACCCACCTACGAGCAGTACTTC. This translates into CASSERAGPTYEQYF.